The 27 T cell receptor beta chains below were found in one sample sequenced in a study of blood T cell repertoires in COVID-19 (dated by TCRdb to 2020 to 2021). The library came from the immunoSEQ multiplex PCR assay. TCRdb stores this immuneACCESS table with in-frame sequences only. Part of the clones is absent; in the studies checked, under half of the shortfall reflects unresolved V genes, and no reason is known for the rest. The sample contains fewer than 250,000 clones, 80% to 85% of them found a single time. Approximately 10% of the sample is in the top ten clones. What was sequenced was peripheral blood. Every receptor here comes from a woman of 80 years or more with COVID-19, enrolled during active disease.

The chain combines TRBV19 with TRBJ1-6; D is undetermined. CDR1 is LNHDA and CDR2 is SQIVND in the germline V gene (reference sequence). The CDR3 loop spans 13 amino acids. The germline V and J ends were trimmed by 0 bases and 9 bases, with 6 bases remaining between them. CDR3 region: CASSIDLTSPLHF. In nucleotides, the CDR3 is TGTGCCAGTAGTATAGACCTAACTTCACCCCTCCACTTT.

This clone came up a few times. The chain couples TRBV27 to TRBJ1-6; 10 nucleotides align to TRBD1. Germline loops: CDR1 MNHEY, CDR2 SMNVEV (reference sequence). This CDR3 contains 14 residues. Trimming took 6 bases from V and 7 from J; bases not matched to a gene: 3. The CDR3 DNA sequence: TGTGCCAGCAGGGGGACAGGGGACAATTCACCCCTCCACTTT. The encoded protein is CASRGTGDNSPLHF.

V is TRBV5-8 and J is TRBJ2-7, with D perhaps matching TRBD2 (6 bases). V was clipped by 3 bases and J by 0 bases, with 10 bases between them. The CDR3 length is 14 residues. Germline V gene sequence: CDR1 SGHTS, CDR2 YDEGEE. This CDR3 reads CASSSQRVSYEQYF. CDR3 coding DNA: TGTGCCAGCAGCTCCCAGCGGGTCTCCTACGAGCAGTACTTC.

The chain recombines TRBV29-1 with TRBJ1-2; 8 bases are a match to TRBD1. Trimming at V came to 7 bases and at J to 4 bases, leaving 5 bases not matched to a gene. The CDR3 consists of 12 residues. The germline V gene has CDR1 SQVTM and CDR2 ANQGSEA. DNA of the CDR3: TGCAGCGGAGGGACAGGAGGCTATGGCTACACCTTC. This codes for CSGGTGGYGYTF.

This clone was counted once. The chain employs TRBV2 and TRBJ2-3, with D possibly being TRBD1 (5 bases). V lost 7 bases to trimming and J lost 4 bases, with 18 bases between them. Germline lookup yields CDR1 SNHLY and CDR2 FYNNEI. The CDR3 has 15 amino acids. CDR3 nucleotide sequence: TGTGCCAGCAACAGGTTACCTTTTATCGCAGATACGCAGTATTTT. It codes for CASNRLPFIADTQYF.

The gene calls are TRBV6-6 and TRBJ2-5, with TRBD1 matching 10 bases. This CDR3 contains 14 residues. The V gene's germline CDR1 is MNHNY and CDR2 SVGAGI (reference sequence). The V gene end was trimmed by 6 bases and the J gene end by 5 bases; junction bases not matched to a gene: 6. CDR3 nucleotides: TGTGCCAGCAGCCTCGGGGGACAGGGGGAGACCCAGTACTTC. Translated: CASSLGGQGETQYF.

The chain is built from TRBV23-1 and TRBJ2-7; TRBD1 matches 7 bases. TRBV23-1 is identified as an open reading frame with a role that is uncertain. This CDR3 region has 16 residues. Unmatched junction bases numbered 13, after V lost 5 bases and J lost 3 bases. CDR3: CASSSFTGTVLYEQYV. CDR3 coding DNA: TGCGCCAGCAGTTCCTTTACCGGGACAGTGCTCTACGAGCAGTACGTC.

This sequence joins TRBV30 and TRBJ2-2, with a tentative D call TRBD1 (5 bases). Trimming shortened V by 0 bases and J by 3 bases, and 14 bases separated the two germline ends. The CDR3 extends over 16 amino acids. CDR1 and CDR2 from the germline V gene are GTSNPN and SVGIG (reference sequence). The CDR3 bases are TGTGCCTGGAGTGTAAGTCTCCCCAGGGACACCGGGGAGCTGTTTTTT. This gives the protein CAWSVSLPRDTGELFF.

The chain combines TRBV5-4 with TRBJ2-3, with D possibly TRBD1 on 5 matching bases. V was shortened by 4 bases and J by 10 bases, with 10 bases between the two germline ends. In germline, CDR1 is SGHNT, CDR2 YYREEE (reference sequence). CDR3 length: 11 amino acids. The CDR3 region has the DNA TGTGCCAGCAGCCTGGACACAGCGCAGTATTTT. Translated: CASSLDTAQYF.

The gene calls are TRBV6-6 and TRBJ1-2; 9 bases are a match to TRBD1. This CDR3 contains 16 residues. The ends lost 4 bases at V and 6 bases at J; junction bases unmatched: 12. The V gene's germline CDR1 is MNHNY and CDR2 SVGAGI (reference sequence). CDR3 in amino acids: CASSSPGTGPWDGYTF. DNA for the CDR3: TGTGCCAGCAGTTCGCCCGGGACAGGGCCGTGGGATGGCTACACCTTC.

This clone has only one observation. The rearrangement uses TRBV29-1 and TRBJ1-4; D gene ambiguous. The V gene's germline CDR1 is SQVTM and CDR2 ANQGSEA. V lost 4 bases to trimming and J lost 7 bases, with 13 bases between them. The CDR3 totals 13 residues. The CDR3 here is CSVAVTGSEKLFF. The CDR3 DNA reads TGCAGCGTTGCGGTGACGGGGAGTGAAAAACTGTTTTTT.

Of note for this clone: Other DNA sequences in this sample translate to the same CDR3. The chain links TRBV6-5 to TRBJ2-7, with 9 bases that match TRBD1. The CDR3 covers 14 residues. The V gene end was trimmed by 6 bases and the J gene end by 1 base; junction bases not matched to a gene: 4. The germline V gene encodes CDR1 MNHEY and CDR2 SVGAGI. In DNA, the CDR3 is TGTGCCAGCAGGAGGGGACAGGGATCCTACGAGCAGTACTTC. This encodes CASRRGQGSYEQYF.

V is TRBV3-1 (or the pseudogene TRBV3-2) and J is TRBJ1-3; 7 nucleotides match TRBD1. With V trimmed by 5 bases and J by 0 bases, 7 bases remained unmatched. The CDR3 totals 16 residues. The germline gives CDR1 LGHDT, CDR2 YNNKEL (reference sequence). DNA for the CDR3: TGTGCCAGCAGCACCACAGGGGCCTCCTCTGGAAACACCATATATTTT. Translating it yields CASSTTGASSGNTIYF.

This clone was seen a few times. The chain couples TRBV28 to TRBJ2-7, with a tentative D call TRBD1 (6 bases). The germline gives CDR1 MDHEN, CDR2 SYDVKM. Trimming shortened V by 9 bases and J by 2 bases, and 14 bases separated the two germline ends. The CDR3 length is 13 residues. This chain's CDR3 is CASTQGSPYEQYV. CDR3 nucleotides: TGTGCCAGTACACAGGGATCACCCTACGAGCAGTACGTC.

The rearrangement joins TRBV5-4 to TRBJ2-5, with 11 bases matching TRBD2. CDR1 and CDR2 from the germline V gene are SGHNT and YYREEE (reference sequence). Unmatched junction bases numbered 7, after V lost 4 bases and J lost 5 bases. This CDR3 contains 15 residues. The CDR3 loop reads CASSPSGGRGETQYF. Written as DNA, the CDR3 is TGTGCCAGCAGCCCTAGCGGGGGGCGTGGCGAGACCCAGTACTTC. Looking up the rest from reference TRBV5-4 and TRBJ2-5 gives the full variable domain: ETGVTQSPTHLIKTRGQQVTLRCSSQSGHNTVSWYQQALGQGPQFIFQYYREEENGRGNFPPRFSGLQFPNYSSELNVNALELDDSALYLCASSPSGGRGETQYFGPGTRLLVL.

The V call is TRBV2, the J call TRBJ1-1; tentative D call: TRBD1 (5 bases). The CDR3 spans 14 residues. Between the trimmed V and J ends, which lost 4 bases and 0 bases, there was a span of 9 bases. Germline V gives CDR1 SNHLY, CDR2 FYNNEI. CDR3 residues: CASSVIGVNTEAFF. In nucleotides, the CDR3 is TGTGCCAGCAGTGTAATAGGGGTGAACACTGAAGCTTTCTTT.

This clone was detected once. The CDR3 DNA reads TGTGCCAGCACCCATGGGGGGGGGCGCTCCTACAATGAGCAGTTCTTC. Amino acid sequence: CASTHGGGRSYNEQFF. V and J are TRBV28 and TRBJ2-1, with D possibly matching TRBD2 (7 bases). The CDR3 loop spans 16 amino acids. The germline CDR1 and CDR2 sequences are MDHEN and SYDVKM. V lost 7 bases and J 0 bases, leaving 16 bases between the germline ends.

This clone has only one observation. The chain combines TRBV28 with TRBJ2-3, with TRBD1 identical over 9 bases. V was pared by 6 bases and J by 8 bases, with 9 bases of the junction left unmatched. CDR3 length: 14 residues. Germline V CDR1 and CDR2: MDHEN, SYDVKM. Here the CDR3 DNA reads TGTGCCAGCAGCACAGGGGGCGGGATAGGTACGCAGTATTTT. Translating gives CASSTGGGIGTQYF.

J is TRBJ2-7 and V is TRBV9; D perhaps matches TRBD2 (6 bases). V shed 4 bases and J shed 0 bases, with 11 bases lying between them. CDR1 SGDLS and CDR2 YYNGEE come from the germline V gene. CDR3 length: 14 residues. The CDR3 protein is CASSSRTNSYEQYF. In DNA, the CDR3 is TGTGCCAGCAGCTCCCGGACTAACTCCTACGAGCAGTACTTC.

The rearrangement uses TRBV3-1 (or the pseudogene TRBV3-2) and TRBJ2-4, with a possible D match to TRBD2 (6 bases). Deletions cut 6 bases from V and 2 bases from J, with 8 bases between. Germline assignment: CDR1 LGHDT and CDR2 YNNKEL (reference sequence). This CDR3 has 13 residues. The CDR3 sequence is CASRGGSKNIQYF. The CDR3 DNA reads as TGTGCCAGCAGAGGAGGGTCCAAAAACATTCAGTACTTC.

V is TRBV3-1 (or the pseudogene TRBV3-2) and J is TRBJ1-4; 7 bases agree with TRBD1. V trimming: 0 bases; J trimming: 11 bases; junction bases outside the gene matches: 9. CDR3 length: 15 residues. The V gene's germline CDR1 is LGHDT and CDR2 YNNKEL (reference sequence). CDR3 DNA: TGTGCCAGCAGCCAAGAGTTGATACAGGGGAAGAAACTGTTTTTT. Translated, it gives CASSQELIQGKKLFF.

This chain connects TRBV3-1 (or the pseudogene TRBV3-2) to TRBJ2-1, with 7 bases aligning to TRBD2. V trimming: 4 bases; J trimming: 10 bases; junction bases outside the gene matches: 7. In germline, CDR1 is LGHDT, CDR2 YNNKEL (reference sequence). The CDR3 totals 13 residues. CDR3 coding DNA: TGTGCCAGCAGCCCCCGACTAGCAGGGGAGCAGTTCTTC. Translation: CASSPRLAGEQFF.

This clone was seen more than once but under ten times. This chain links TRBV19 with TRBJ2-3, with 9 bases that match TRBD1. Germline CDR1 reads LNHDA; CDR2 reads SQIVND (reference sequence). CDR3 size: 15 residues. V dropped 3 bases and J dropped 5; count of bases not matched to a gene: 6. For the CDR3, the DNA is TGTGCCAGTAGTATCGGACAGGGGTGGGTAGATACGCAGTATTTT. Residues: CASSIGQGWVDTQYF.

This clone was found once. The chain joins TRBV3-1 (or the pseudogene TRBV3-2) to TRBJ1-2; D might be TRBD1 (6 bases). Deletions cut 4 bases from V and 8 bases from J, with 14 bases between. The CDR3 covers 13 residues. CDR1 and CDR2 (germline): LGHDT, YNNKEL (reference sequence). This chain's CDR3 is CASSPSGQLGYTF. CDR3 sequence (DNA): TGTGCCAGCAGCCCCTCCGGACAGCTCGGCTACACCTTC.

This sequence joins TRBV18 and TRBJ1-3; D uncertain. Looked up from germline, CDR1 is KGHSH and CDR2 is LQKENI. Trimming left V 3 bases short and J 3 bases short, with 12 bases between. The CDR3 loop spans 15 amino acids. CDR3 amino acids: CASSPSQVDGNTIYF. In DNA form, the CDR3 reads TGTGCCAGCTCACCGTCCCAGGTAGATGGAAACACCATATATTTT.

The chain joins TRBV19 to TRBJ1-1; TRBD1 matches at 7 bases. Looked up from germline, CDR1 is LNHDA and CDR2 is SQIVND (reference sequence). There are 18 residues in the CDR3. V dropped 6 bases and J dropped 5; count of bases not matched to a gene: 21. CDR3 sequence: CASRPRRGTVEGRTEAFF. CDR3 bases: TGTGCCAGTAGGCCCCGACGGGGGACAGTTGAGGGGAGGACTGAAGCTTTCTTT.

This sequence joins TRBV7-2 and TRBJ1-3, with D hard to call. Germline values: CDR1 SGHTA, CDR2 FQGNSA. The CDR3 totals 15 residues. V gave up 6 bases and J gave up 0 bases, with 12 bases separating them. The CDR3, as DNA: TGTGCCAGCAGGTACCCCGGGATCTCTGGAAACACCATATATTTT. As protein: CASRYPGISGNTIYF.